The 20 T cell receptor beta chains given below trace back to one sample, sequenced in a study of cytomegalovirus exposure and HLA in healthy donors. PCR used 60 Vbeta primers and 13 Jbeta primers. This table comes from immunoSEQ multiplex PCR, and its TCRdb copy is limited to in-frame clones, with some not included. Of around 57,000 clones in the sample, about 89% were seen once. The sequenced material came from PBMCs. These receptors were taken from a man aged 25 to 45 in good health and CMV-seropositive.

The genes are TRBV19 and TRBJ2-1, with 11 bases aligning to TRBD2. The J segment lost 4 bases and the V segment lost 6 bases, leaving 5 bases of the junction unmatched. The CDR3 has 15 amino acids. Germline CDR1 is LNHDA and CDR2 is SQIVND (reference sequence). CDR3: CASSLAGGTYNEQFF. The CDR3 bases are TGTGCCAGTAGCTTAGCGGGAGGGACTTACAATGAGCAGTTCTTC. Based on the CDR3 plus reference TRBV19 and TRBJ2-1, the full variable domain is DGGITQSPKYLFRKEGQNVTLSCEQNLNHDAMYWYRQDPGQGLRLIYYSQIVNDFQKGDIAEGYSVSREKKESFPLTVTSAQKNPTAFYLCASSLAGGTYNEQFFGPGTRLTVL.

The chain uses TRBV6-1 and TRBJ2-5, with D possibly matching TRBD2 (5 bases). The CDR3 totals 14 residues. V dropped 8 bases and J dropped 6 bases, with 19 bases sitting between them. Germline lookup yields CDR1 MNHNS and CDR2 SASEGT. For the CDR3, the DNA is TGTGCCAGCTCCTCCGGGGATAGTAGACAGACCCAGTACTTC. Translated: CASSSGDSRQTQYF.

CDR3 protein: CASSSSDRLYEQYF. In nucleotides, the CDR3 is TGTGCCAGCAGCTCGTCAGACAGACTCTACGAGCAGTACTTC. This rearrangement joins TRBV5-5 to TRBJ2-7, with a possible D match to TRBD1 (5 bases). V was pared by 3 bases and J by 3 bases, with 13 bases between. The CDR3 is 14 amino acids. The germline V gene encodes CDR1 SGHKS and CDR2 YYEKEE (reference sequence).

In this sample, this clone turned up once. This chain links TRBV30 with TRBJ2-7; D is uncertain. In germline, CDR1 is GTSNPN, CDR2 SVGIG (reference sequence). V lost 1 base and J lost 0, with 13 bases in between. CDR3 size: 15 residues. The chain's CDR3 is CAWSGGLSPSYEQYF. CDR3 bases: TGTGCCTGGAGTGGAGGCCTTTCCCCCTCCTACGAGCAGTACTTC.

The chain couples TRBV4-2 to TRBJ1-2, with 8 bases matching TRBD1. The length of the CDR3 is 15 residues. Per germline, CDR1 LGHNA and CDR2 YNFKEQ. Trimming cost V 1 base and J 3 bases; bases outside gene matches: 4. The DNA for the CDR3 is TGTGCCAGCAGCCAAGTATCGACAGGGGACTATGGCTACACCTTC. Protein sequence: CASSQVSTGDYGYTF.

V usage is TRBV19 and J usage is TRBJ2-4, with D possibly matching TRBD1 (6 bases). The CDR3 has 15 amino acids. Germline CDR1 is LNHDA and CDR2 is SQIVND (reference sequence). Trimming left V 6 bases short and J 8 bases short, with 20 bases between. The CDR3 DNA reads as TGTGCCAGTAGCCCGGGACAATCGGGAAGGGACATTCAGTACTTC. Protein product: CASSPGQSGRDIQYF.

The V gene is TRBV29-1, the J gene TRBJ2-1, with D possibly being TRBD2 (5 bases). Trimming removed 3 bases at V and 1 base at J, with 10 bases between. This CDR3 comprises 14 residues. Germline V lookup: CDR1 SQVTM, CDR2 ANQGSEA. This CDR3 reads CSVDDPGSYNEQFF. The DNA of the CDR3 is TGCAGCGTTGACGATCCGGGATCCTACAATGAGCAGTTCTTC.

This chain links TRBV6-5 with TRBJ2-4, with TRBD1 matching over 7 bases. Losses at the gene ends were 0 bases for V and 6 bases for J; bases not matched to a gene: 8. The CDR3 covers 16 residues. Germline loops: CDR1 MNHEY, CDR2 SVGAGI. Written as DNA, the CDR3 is TGTGCCAGCAGTTACTCGAGGGCAGGGGGAAGAAACATTCAGTACTTC. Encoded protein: CASSYSRAGGRNIQYF.

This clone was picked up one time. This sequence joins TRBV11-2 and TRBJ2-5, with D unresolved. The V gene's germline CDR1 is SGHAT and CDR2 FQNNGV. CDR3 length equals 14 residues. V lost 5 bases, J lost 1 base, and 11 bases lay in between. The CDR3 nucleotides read TGTGCCAGCAGCCGTGACAATTTCCAAGAGACCCAGTACTTC. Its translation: CASSRDNFQETQYF.

The CDR3 protein is CASSLSGGGYEQFF. The CDR3 DNA follows: TGTGCCAGCAGCTTAAGCGGGGGAGGTTATGAGCAGTTCTTC. This chain uses TRBV7-9 with TRBJ2-1; 8 bases agree with TRBD2. V trimming: 2 bases; J trimming: 8 bases; junction bases outside the gene matches: 5. CDR1 is SEHNR and CDR2 is FQNEAQ in the germline V gene (reference sequence). The CDR3 sequence is 14 residues long.

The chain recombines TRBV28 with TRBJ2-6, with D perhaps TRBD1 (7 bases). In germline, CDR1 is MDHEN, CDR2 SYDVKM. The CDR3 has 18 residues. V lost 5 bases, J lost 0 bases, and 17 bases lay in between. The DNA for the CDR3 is TGTGCCAGCAGTCCCTCAGGGGGGTCAAGCTCTGGGGCCAACGTCCTGACTTTC. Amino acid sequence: CASSPSGGSSSGANVLTF.

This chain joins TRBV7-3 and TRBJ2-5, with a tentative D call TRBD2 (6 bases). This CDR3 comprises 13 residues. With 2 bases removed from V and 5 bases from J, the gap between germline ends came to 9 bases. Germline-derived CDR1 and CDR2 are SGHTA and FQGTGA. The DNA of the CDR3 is TGTGCCAGCAGCTTATCGGGAGAGGAGACCCAGTACTTC. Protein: CASSLSGEETQYF.

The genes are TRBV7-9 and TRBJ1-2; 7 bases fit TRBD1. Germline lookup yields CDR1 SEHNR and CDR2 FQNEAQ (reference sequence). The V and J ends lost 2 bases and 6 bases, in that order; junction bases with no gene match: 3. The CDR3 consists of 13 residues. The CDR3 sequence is CASSLYGTDGYTF. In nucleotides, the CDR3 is TGTGCCAGCAGCTTATACGGGACAGATGGCTACACCTTC.

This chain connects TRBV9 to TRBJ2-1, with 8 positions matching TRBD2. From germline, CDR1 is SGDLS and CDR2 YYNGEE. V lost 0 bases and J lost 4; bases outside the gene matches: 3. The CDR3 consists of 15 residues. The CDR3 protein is CASSVVGRVYNEQFF. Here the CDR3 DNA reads TGTGCCAGCAGCGTAGTCGGGAGGGTGTACAATGAGCAGTTCTTC.

The CDR3: CAWSVTGNQPQHF. CDR3 nucleotides: TGTGCCTGGAGTGTAACGGGCAATCAGCCCCAGCATTTT. The chain has TRBV30 and TRBJ1-5; D unclear. V was trimmed by 0 bases and J by 2 bases, leaving 5 bases between them. CDR3 length: 13 amino acids. Germline values: CDR1 GTSNPN, CDR2 SVGIG (reference sequence).

Here the CDR3 reads CASRQGGIEQYF. Written as DNA, the CDR3 is TGTGCCAGCAGACAGGGGGGTATCGAGCAGTACTTC. J is TRBJ2-7 and V is TRBV28; 8 bases are a match to TRBD1. V gave up 6 bases and J gave up 6 bases; unmatched junction bases: 4. Germline values: CDR1 MDHEN, CDR2 SYDVKM. This CDR3 contains 12 residues.

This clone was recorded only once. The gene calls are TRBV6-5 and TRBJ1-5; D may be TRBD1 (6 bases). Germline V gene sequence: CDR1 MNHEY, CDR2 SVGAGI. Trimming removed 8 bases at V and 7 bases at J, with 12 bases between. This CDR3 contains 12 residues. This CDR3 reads CASPLGQQPQHF. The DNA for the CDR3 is TGTGCCAGCCCTCTTGGACAGCAGCCCCAGCATTTT.

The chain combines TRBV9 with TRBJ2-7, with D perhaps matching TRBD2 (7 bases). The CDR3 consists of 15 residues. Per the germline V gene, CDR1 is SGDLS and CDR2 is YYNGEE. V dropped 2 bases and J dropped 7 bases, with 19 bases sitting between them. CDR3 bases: TGTGCCAGCAGCGTGGGGGGCGGAGCCGGGGGGGAGCAGTACTTC. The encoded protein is CASSVGGGAGGEQYF. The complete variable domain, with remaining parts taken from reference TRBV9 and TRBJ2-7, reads DSGVTQTPKHLITATGQRVTLRCSPRSGDLSVYWYQQSLDQGLQFLIQYYNGEERAKGNILERFSAQQFPDLHSELNLSSLELGDSALYFCASSVGGGAGGEQYFGPGTRLTVT.

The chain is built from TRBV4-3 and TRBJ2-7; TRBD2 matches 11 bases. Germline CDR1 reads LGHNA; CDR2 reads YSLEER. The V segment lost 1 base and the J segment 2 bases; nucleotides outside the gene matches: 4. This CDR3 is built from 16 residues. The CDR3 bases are TGCGCCAGCAGCCAAGCCGAGACTAGCGGGACCTACGAGCAGTACTTC. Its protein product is CASSQAETSGTYEQYF.

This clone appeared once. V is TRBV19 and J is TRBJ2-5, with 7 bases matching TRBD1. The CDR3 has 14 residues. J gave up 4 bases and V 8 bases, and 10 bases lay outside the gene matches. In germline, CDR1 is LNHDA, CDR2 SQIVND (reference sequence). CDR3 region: CASGERGLGETQYF. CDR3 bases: TGTGCCAGTGGGGAGAGGGGGCTGGGAGAGACCCAGTACTTC.